Sequencing of this T cell receptor (beta chain) was carried out in a study of T-cell memory formation after mild COVID-19 (dated by TCRdb to the early 2020s). For the study in its entirety: TCR sequence clusters from the two donors were largely donor specific. In a couple of donors, T-cell clones that expanded and contracted after mild COVID-19 were followed by sequencing TCRalpha and TCRbeta repertoires longitudinally. Two young, previously healthy adult volunteers, one female and one male, were included in the cohort.

Study-level results and caveats: Some responding clones were found in pre-infection memory, which suggests that pre-existing cross-reactive memory T cells took part in the SARS-CoV-2 response. From day 15 to 85, contracting clones showed balanced CD4/CD8 phenotypes, whereas a second wave of clones that expanded from day 15 to 37 leaned towards CD4+. Whether the second-wave clones peaking on day 37 were SARS-CoV-2 specific was not confirmed. Only two mild cases were covered in the study, and larger cohorts including severe cases with pre-infection samples were considered necessary. Contracting CD4+ clones were found mainly in CM and EM memory subsets, while CD8+ clones were enriched in EMRA.

Data came from an Illumina NovaSeq 6000. cDNA libraries for TCRalpha and TCRbeta were prepared by 5'RACE using constant-segment primers, with sample barcodes and unique molecular identifiers added. RNA was extracted from every sample with Trizol reagent. Library amplification was performed in two PCR steps, and a second sample barcode and Illumina TruSeq adapters were introduced in the second step. Sequencing of libraries was performed on an Illumina NovaSeq with 2 x 150 bp paired-end reads. From the authors' description of their analysis: Reads were demultiplexed and collapsed into UMI-guided consensus sequences with migec v1.2.7. With mixcr v2.1.11, UMI consensuses were aligned to TRA and TRB V and J templates and assembled into clonotypes. A clonotype was counted as expanded or contracted only when both edgeR and NoisET called the clonotype significant, with the noise models trained on biological replicates. edgeR calls used a false discovery rate-adjusted p below 0.01 and a log2 fold-change threshold of 1. As an exploratory analysis of dynamics, max-normalized trajectories of the 1000 most abundant clonotypes were examined with PCA combined with hierarchical clustering. Separately sequenced CD4+ and CD8+ repertoires were used to assign a CD4 or CD8 phenotype to each responding clone. Using fastp at Q25 and MiXCR, TCRdb reprocessed the public reads and kept productive beta chains. For every CDR3 protein sequence, its rows merge into one entry that carries the most common genes and DNA. These V and J calls originate from TCRdb's pipeline instead of the authors' own analysis. The sample has a few hundred thousand distinct CDR3 sequences on record, about 20% of them singletons. Of the sample, around 23% is held by the ten largest clones.

Regarding this clonotype: What antigen it recognizes has not been identified. No much larger clone is present one base from it, and per-base qualities are unavailable.

Ficoll-Paque density gradient centrifugation was the method used to isolate PBMCs. Trimming accounts for 7 bases at V and 0 bases at J, while the number of junction bases matched to no gene is 9. CDR3 length: 17 amino acids, cysteine to phenylalanine. Left in the record is the CDR3 DNA by itself, 51 bases read in frame from the first base. CDR1 and CDR2 are drawn from the germline V gene: MNHEY, SVGAGI. The receptor's source is a man younger than 35 who had mild COVID-19 (a few samples of this study predate the infection). The sample titles of this study are shuffled in the database, so cell type and time point are left out; the donor was told from shared clones. The V gene is TRBV6-5 and the J gene is TRBJ2-6, with TRBD1 identical over 7 junction bases. Sequenced material: PBMCs or a T cell subset sorted from them (not recorded which). The CDR3 protein is CASTRDSRHSGANVLTF. Here is the DNA: TGTGCCAGCACCCGGGACAGCCGACACTCTGGGGCCAACGTCCTGACTTTC.